Below, 9 T cell receptor beta chains from the same sample are listed, as sequenced in a study of T cells after yellow fever vaccination. TCRdb used MiXCR to reprocess the 5' RACE reads, holding one entry per CDR3 protein. Altogether under 250,000 distinct CDR3 sequences are present, more than 3% being singletons, with the ten largest covering around 3.3%. The specimen comprised CD4+ T cells sorted from PBMCs, sampled 10 days after the yellow fever booster vaccination. The receptors originated from a man aged 18 to 30 who received the YFV17D yellow fever vaccine.

This clonotype occurred a few times. This chain links TRBV2 with TRBJ2-1; 10 positions agree with TRBD2. The CDR3 consists of 15 residues. Trimming took 3 bases from V and 8 from J; bases not matched to a gene: 7. Germline V gene data show CDR1 as SNHLY and CDR2 as FYNNEI. This CDR3 reads CASSEWASGGDEQFF. CDR3 sequence (DNA): TGTGCCAGCAGTGAGTGGGCTAGCGGGGGCGATGAGCAGTTCTTC.

This clonotype was counted only a few times. The chain couples TRBV6-5 to TRBJ1-1, with D perhaps TRBD1 (5 bases). The V and J ends lost 4 bases and 10 bases respectively, with 22 bases between them. Germline values: CDR1 MNHEY, CDR2 SVGAGI. The CDR3 spans 15 residues. CDR3 coding DNA: TGTGCCAGCAGTTCGCGGAGCTCGGGGGGAGTAGGAGCTTTCTTT. Translated, it gives CASSSRSSGGVGAFF.

This CDR3 is CATSDSQGGGTQYF. For the CDR3, the DNA is TGTGCCACCAGTGATTCCCAAGGCGGGGGCACGCAGTATTTT. This rearrangement joins TRBV24-1 to TRBJ2-3; the D gene is possibly TRBD2 (7 bases). This CDR3 is 14 amino acids long. In germline, CDR1 is KGHDR, CDR2 SFDVKD. V was shortened by 2 bases and J by 9 bases, with 14 bases between the two germline ends.

The rearrangement links TRBV12-5 to TRBJ2-6; maybe TRBD2 (6 bases). The ends were cut back, 0 bases at V and 4 bases at J, with 13 bases in the middle. This CDR3 is built from 17 residues. CDR1 is LGHNT and CDR2 is FRNRAP in the germline V gene. The CDR3 DNA reads TGTGCTAGTGGTTTGGTACGCGGGGAACCCGGGGCCAACGTCCTGACTTTC. This sequence encodes CASGLVRGEPGANVLTF.

Ten or more counts support this clonotype. J is TRBJ1-4 and V is TRBV7-8; 7 bases match TRBD1. J gave up 8 bases and V 3 bases, and 6 bases lay outside the gene matches. There are 14 residues in the CDR3. Germline-derived CDR1 and CDR2 are SGHVS and FQNEAQ. CDR3 bases: TGTGCCAGCAGCTTGACAGGGAATTCCGAAAAACTGTTTTTT. It yields the protein CASSLTGNSEKLFF.

The sample holds many counts of this clonotype. CDR3: CASSPGLNTEAFF. CDR3 coding DNA: TGTGCCAGCAGCCCCGGCCTGAACACTGAAGCTTTCTTT. The rearrangement joins TRBV18 to TRBJ1-1, with unresolved D. There are 13 residues in the CDR3. CDR1 is KGHSH and CDR2 is LQKENI in the germline V gene. Trimming left V 8 bases short and J 0 bases short, with 10 bases between.

The chain recombines TRBV5-1 with TRBJ2-1, with 9 bases aligning to TRBD2. Germline assignment: CDR1 SGHRS and CDR2 YFSETQ. This CDR3 has 14 amino acids. Losses at the gene ends were 0 bases for V and 15 bases for J; bases not matched to a gene: 10. CDR3 sequence (DNA): TGCGCCAGCAGCTTGGTAGCGGTGGCGGGGGGGCTGTTCTTC. The encoded protein is CASSLVAVAGGLFF.

The chain employs TRBV11-2 and TRBJ2-2; D not resolved. CDR1 and CDR2 (germline): SGHAT, FQNNGV. Trimming pared 5 bases from V and 10 bases from J, leaving 14 bases between. The CDR3 sequence is 13 residues long. CDR3 DNA sequence: TGTGCCAGCAGCCCCCTTTCTAGGCTGGAGCTGTTTTTT. It specifies CASSPLSRLELFF.

The chain carries TRBV5-6 and TRBJ2-2; 8 bases agree with TRBD1. This CDR3 region has 14 residues. V shed 10 bases and J 4 bases; nucleotides not matched to a gene: 9. The germline CDR1 and CDR2 sequences are SGHDT and YYEEEE. The CDR3 region is CAPMDRARTGELFF. The CDR3 DNA follows: TGTGCCCCTATGGACAGGGCGCGCACCGGGGAGCTGTTTTTT.